This T cell receptor beta chain was identified in a study of cytomegalovirus exposure and HLA in healthy donors. PCR was performed using 60 Vbeta and 13 Jbeta primers. Sequencing was performed with immunoSEQ multiplex PCR; in TCRdb, only in-frame clones are kept and a portion is missing. The data hold some 91,000 clones, with more than 75% observed a single time. Study-wide points: Several of the most significant clusters appeared linked to common viral pathogens, based on a later analysis. Roughly even sequencing depth across donors was the assumption behind the presence/absence analyses.

In the case of this clone: Its antigen is not identified.

The CDR3 is made up of 16 amino acids. Unmatched junction bases numbered 7, after V lost 5 bases and J lost 1 base. CDR1 and CDR2 (germline): MNHEY, SMNVEV (reference sequence). This TCR was sampled from a woman aged 55-69 years in good health and CMV-seronegative. Sequenced sample: PBMCs. The chain links TRBV27 to TRBJ2-7; TRBD2 agrees at 11 bases. The CDR3 spells CASSGLAGGFSYEQYF. For the CDR3, the DNA is TGTGCCAGCAGTGGGCTAGCGGGAGGTTTTTCCTACGAGCAGTACTTC.